These T cell receptor beta chains were read from a single sample in a study of blood T cell repertoires in COVID-19. Measured with immunoSEQ multiplex PCR; TCRdb has only the in-frame clones, and not every one. The sample shows roughly 160,000 clones, roughly nine tenths of them seen only once. The specimen was peripheral blood. The receptor set was obtained from a man younger than 35 with acute or convalescent COVID-19. The CDR3 runs from the conserved cysteine through the conserved F or W. Fields, in order: J gene, V gene, D gene, clone size, CDR3 protein, CDR3 DNA. The D gene is left open where the match is weak. Clone sizes are given selectively: once, few, many, or a class where the clone is expanded.

J: TRBJ1-3
V: TRBV10-1
D: .
size: few
CDR3: CASSGRTDSGNTIYF
DNA: TGCGCCAGCAGCGGCCGGACAGATTCCGGAAACACCATATATTTT

J: TRBJ2-7
V: TRBV7-7
D: TRBD1
size: .
CDR3: CASSRGTGFSYEQYF
DNA: TGTGCCAGCAGCCGTGGGACAGGGTTCTCCTACGAGCAGTACTTC

J: TRBJ1-1
V: TRBV2
D: .
size: .
CDR3: CASSSQGEASEAFF
DNA: TGTGCCAGCAGCTCCCAAGGGGAGGCTTCTGAAGCTTTCTTT

J: TRBJ1-4
V: TRBV7-3
D: TRBD1
size: .
CDR3: CASSLTGLVRDRAEKLFF
DNA: TGTGCCAGCAGCTTAACGGGACTAGTTCGGGACAGGGCTGAAAAACTGTTTTTT

J: TRBJ2-3
V: TRBV2
D: .
size: once
CDR3: CASSENRYTDTQYF
DNA: TGTGCCAGCAGTGAGAACAGGTACACAGATACGCAGTATTTT

J: TRBJ1-1
V: TRBV6-5
D: TRBD1
size: .
CDR3: CASRRQGGMNTEAFF
DNA: TGTGCCAGCAGACGACAGGGGGGTATGAACACTGAAGCTTTCTTT

J: TRBJ1-6
V: TRBV15
D: .
size: .
CDR3: CATFPGQGEFNSPLHF
DNA: TGTGCCACTTTCCCCGGGCAGGGCGAGTTTAATTCACCCCTCCACTTT

J: TRBJ1-4
V: TRBV2
D: TRBD1
size: .
CDR3: CASSERGGTGYEKLFF
DNA: TGTGCCAGCAGTGAAAGAGGGGGGACAGGGTATGAAAAACTGTTTTTT

J: TRBJ2-1
V: TRBV10-3
D: .
size: .
CDR3: CAISELETGRYNEQFF
DNA: TGTGCCATCAGTGAGCTGGAGACCGGAAGGTACAATGAGCAGTTCTTC

J: TRBJ2-1
V: TRBV24-1
D: .
size: once
CDR3: CATSDPRRKLDNEQFF
DNA: TGTGCCACCAGTGATCCGCGGCGCAAGCTTGACAATGAGCAGTTCTTC

J: TRBJ1-5
V: TRBV4-2
D: .
size: .
CDR3: CASSQAQNSNQPQHF
DNA: TGTGCCAGCAGCCAAGCACAGAATAGCAATCAGCCCCAGCATTTT

J: TRBJ2-4
V: TRBV14
D: .
size: .
CDR3: CASSQGVGVAKNIQYF
DNA: TGTGCCAGCAGCCAAGGAGTGGGAGTAGCCAAAAACATTCAGTACTTC

J: TRBJ2-1
V: TRBV11-2
D: .
size: .
CDR3: CASSLETPTDNEQFF
DNA: TGTGCCAGCAGCTTAGAAACCCCGACAGACAATGAGCAGTTCTTC

J: TRBJ1-2
V: TRBV24-1
D: TRBD1
size: .
CDR3: CATSEKPGQGGGEGYTF
DNA: TGTGCCACCAGTGAGAAACCGGGACAGGGGGGCGGTGAGGGCTACACCTTC

J: TRBJ1-1
V: TRBV7-9
D: .
size: .
CDR3: CASSFLTDNTEAFF
DNA: TGTGCCAGCAGCTTTCTAACAGATAACACTGAAGCTTTCTTT

J: TRBJ2-7
V: TRBV29-1
D: TRBD2
size: .
CDR3: CSVQGGTSSYEQYF
DNA: TGCAGCGTTCAAGGTGGGACTAGCTCCTACGAGCAGTACTTC

J: TRBJ1-2
V: TRBV11-2
D: .
size: .
CDR3: CASSSLTRQGSGYTF
DNA: TGTGCCAGCAGCTCCCTGACGCGCCAGGGCAGTGGCTACACCTTC

J: TRBJ1-6
V: TRBV5-4
D: .
size: .
CDR3: CASSLEAGPYYNSPLHF
DNA: TGTGCCAGCAGCTTGGAAGCAGGGCCTTACTATAATTCACCCCTCCACTTT

J: TRBJ1-5
V: TRBV2
D: .
size: .
CDR3: CASSEGGVSNQPQHF
DNA: TGTGCCAGCAGTGAAGGGGGGGTTAGCAATCAGCCCCAGCATTTT

J: TRBJ1-2
V: TRBV3-1/TRBV3-2
D: .
size: .
CDR3: CASSQDVLSPGVNGYTF
DNA: TGTGCCAGCAGCCAAGATGTCCTCAGCCCGGGGGTCAATGGCTACACCTTC

J: TRBJ1-4
V: TRBV11-2
D: .
size: few
CDR3: CASSLVGGATWEKLFF
DNA: TGTGCCAGCAGCTTAGTTGGAGGGGCGACGTGGGAAAAACTGTTTTTT

J: TRBJ1-1
V: TRBV5-1
D: .
size: .
CDR3: CASSLMAGQRNTEAFF
DNA: TGCGCCAGCAGCTTGATGGCTGGACAGAGGAACACTGAAGCTTTCTTT

J: TRBJ1-2
V: TRBV3-1/TRBV3-2
D: TRBD1
size: .
CDR3: CASSQVGQAHGYTF
DNA: TGTGCCAGCAGCCAAGTCGGACAGGCACATGGCTACACCTTC

J: TRBJ1-5
V: TRBV12-3/TRBV12-4
D: .
size: .
CDR3: CASSLIFQPQHF
DNA: TGTGCCAGCAGTTTAATATTTCAGCCCCAGCATTTT

J: TRBJ2-1
V: TRBV27
D: .
size: .
CDR3: CASSLVRIYSYNEQFF
DNA: TGTGCCAGCAGTTTAGTGAGAATATACTCCTACAATGAGCAGTTCTTC

J: TRBJ1-2
V: TRBV4-1
D: TRBD1
size: .
CDR3: CASSQVGPTGIPNYGYTF
DNA: TGCGCCAGCAGCCAAGTGGGACCGACAGGGATCCCCAACTATGGCTACACCTTC

J: TRBJ1-1
V: TRBV9
D: TRBD1
size: .
CDR3: CASSVTGGTEAFF
DNA: TGTGCCAGCAGCGTAACAGGGGGCACTGAAGCTTTCTTT

J: TRBJ2-1
V: TRBV3-1/TRBV3-2
D: TRBD2
size: .
CDR3: CASSQAIAGGREQFF
DNA: TGTGCCAGCAGCCAAGCGATAGCGGGGGGGCGGGAGCAGTTCTTC

J: TRBJ2-1
V: TRBV4-1
D: TRBD2
size: once
CDR3: CASSPGGTTSSYNEQFF
DNA: TGCGCCAGCAGCCCCGGGGGGACTACAAGCTCCTACAATGAGCAGTTCTTC

J: TRBJ2-3
V: TRBV11-2
D: TRBD2
size: .
CDR3: CASSLERGGGSNTQYF
DNA: TGTGCCAGCAGCTTAGAGCGGGGGGGCGGGTCGAATACGCAGTATTTT

J: TRBJ2-7
V: TRBV3-1/TRBV3-2
D: TRBD2
size: once
CDR3: CASSPTGGAFEQYF
DNA: TGTGCCAGCAGCCCGACGGGGGGAGCGTTCGAGCAGTACTTC

J: TRBJ2-4
V: TRBV11-2
D: .
size: few
CDR3: CASSLGGEPAKNIQYF
DNA: TGTGCCAGCAGCTTAGGGGGAGAACCTGCCAAAAACATTCAGTACTTC

J: TRBJ2-7
V: TRBV11-2
D: TRBD2
size: .
CDR3: CASSFGLAGEPSYEQYF
DNA: TGTGCCAGCAGCTTCGGACTAGCGGGGGAACCAAGCTACGAGCAGTACTTC

J: TRBJ1-1
V: TRBV7-9
D: .
size: .
CDR3: CASSLGAGNTEAFF
DNA: TGTGCCAGCAGCTTAGGGGCAGGGAACACTGAAGCTTTCTTT

J: TRBJ1-2
V: TRBV27
D: TRBD1
size: .
CDR3: CASSPRTGAGYGYTF
DNA: TGTGCCAGCAGTCCCAGGACAGGGGCGGGCTATGGCTACACCTTC

J: TRBJ1-2
V: TRBV7-9
D: TRBD1
size: .
CDR3: CASSSWTGDNYGYTF
DNA: TGTGCCAGCAGCTCTTGGACAGGGGATAACTATGGCTACACCTTC

J: TRBJ1-6
V: TRBV7-6
D: TRBD1
size: .
CDR3: CASSPLTGGNSPLHF
DNA: TGTGCCAGCAGCCCGCTGACAGGGGGTAATTCACCCCTCCACTTT

J: TRBJ1-1
V: TRBV29-1
D: TRBD1
size: .
CDR3: CSGNRGVNTEAFF
DNA: TGCAGCGGGAACAGGGGGGTGAACACTGAAGCTTTCTTT

J: TRBJ1-1
V: TRBV30
D: .
size: few
CDR3: CAWSVRVGTKAFF
DNA: TGTGCCTGGAGTGTGAGGGTCGGGACAAAAGCTTTCTTT

J: TRBJ1-1
V: TRBV19
D: .
size: .
CDR3: CASSIRGSNTEAFF
DNA: TGTGCCAGTAGTATAAGGGGATCGAACACTGAAGCTTTCTTT

J: TRBJ2-4
V: TRBV5-1
D: TRBD1
size: once
CDR3: CASSKGTEAKNIQYF
DNA: TGCGCCAGCAGCAAAGGGACAGAAGCTAAAAACATTCAGTACTTC

J: TRBJ2-1
V: TRBV6-4
D: .
size: many
CDR3: CASSDSADNNEQFF
DNA: TGTGCCAGCAGTGACTCGGCAGATAACAATGAGCAGTTCTTC

J: TRBJ1-1
V: TRBV7-8
D: TRBD1
size: once
CDR3: CASSTRQGSNTEAFF
DNA: TGTGCCAGCAGCACCCGACAGGGGTCGAACACTGAAGCTTTCTTT

J: TRBJ2-5
V: TRBV6-2/TRBV6-3
D: TRBD1
size: .
CDR3: CASSQDRGRETQYF
DNA: TGTGCCAGCAGCCAGGACAGGGGGCGAGAGACCCAGTACTTC

J: TRBJ2-2
V: TRBV19
D: TRBD1
size: .
CDR3: CASSQGQGFTGELFF
DNA: TGTGCCAGTTCCCAGGGACAGGGATTCACCGGGGAGCTGTTTTTT

J: TRBJ1-1
V: TRBV5-1
D: .
size: .
CDR3: CASSLEGVTEAFF
DNA: TGCGCCAGCAGCTTGGAAGGGGTGACTGAAGCTTTCTTT

J: TRBJ2-5
V: TRBV2
D: TRBD1
size: .
CDR3: CASKGTGGETQYF
DNA: TGTGCCAGCAAGGGGACAGGGGGAGAGACCCAGTACTTC

J: TRBJ1-2
V: TRBV7-2
D: .
size: .
CDR3: CASSSRGNWFGYGYTF
DNA: TGTGCCAGCAGCTCCCGGGGGAACTGGTTCGGGTATGGCTACACCTTC

J: TRBJ2-5
V: TRBV19
D: TRBD1
size: .
CDR3: CASKPGQGSPETQYF
DNA: TGTGCCAGTAAGCCGGGACAGGGGTCTCCAGAGACCCAGTACTTC

J: TRBJ1-2
V: TRBV7-9
D: TRBD1
size: .
CDR3: CASSLFLGGGTQHYGYTF
DNA: TGTGCCAGCAGCTTATTTTTAGGGGGCGGGACCCAGCACTATGGCTACACCTTC

J: TRBJ1-1
V: TRBV30
D: .
size: .
CDR3: CAWSKQEGTEAFF
DNA: TGTGCCTGGAGTAAACAGGAGGGTACTGAAGCTTTCTTT

J: TRBJ2-5
V: TRBV5-1
D: .
size: .
CDR3: CASSLDRGEETQYF
DNA: TGCGCCAGCAGCTTGGATCGGGGAGAAGAGACCCAGTACTTC

J: TRBJ1-2
V: TRBV14
D: TRBD1
size: .
CDR3: CASSQEAGGRYGYTF
DNA: TGTGCCAGCAGCCAAGAAGCAGGGGGTCGGTATGGCTACACCTTC

J: TRBJ1-6
V: TRBV19
D: TRBD1
size: .
CDR3: CASSISRGQDSPLHF
DNA: TGTGCCAGTAGTATATCCAGGGGGCAGGATTCACCCCTCCACTTT

J: TRBJ1-1
V: TRBV19
D: TRBD1
size: .
CDR3: CASSGGQSNTEAFF
DNA: TGTGCCAGTAGTGGGGGACAGTCGAACACTGAAGCTTTCTTT